This passage covers 30 T cell receptor beta chains from one sample sequenced in a study of T-cell memory formation after mild COVID-19. TCRdb re-called the 5' RACE reads through MiXCR, storing one row per CDR3 protein. There are 200,000 to 250,000 distinct CDR3 sequences in the sample; over 7.5% occur only once, and roughly 4% lies in the top ten. Input material: PBMCs or a T cell subset sorted from them (not recorded which). Receptors were obtained from a young man who had mild COVID-19 (a few samples of this study predate the infection). Cell type and time point are not known.

This clonotype has at least ten counts. The chain has TRBV7-9 and TRBJ2-5; no definite D call. The CDR3 sequence is 12 residues long. V was trimmed by 6 bases and J by 5 bases, leaving 10 bases between them. Germline V gene data show CDR1 as SEHNR and CDR2 as FQNEAQ (reference sequence). CDR3 loop: CASSSDVETQYF. The DNA for the CDR3 is TGTGCCAGCAGTTCGGACGTGGAGACCCAGTACTTC.

There are a few counts of this clonotype. This chain connects TRBV27 to TRBJ1-4; a weak D match, TRBD1 (5 bases). Germline V gene lookup returns CDR1 MNHEY and CDR2 SMNVEV (reference sequence). The CDR3 loop spans 12 amino acids. V was trimmed by 6 bases and J by 7 bases, leaving 9 bases between them. CDR3 nucleotide sequence: TGTGCCAGCAGGGGGGTCGGTGAAAAACTGTTTTTT. This gives the protein CASRGVGEKLFF.

This clonotype appeared a few times. The chain links TRBV4-1 to TRBJ1-2; no definite D call. The V gene lost 2 bases and the J gene lost 4 bases, with 14 bases spanning the gap. Germline V gives CDR1 MGHRA, CDR2 YSYEKL. The CDR3 is 15 amino acids. This chain's CDR3 is CASSQRQQGGYGYTF. CDR3 DNA sequence: TGCGCCAGCAGCCAACGGCAGCAAGGCGGCTATGGCTACACCTTC.

V is TRBV3-1 and J is TRBJ2-7; 8 bases line up with TRBD2. Germline V gene data show CDR1 as LGHDT and CDR2 as YNNKEL (reference sequence). Trimming took 0 bases from V and 4 from J; bases not matched to a gene: 14. The CDR3 contains 18 residues. Here the CDR3 DNA reads TGTGCCAGCAGCCAAGATTGCCCAGCGGGGGACTTTCCTTACGAGCAGTACGTC. It is translated as CASSQDCPAGDFPYEQYV.

The V and J genes are TRBV4-2 and TRBJ2-3; no definite D call. The ends were cut back, 2 bases at V and 0 bases at J, with 18 bases in the middle. Per the germline V gene, CDR1 is LGHNA and CDR2 is YNFKEQ. CDR3 length equals 18 residues. CDR3 region: CASSQYPSNLASTDTQYF. CDR3 DNA sequence: TGTGCCAGCAGCCAATATCCGTCCAACTTAGCTAGCACAGATACGCAGTATTTT.

The table lists this clonotype with a few counts. The chain has TRBV30 and TRBJ1-2; D perhaps matches TRBD1 (5 bases). V was pared by 2 bases and J by 3 bases, with 10 bases between. Germline V CDR1 and CDR2: GTSNPN, SVGIG (reference sequence). The CDR3 covers 13 residues. The DNA for the CDR3 is TGTGCCTGGAGTCAACAGGCTGACTATGGCTACACCTTC. Protein: CAWSQQADYGYTF.

This clonotype was seen many times. The chain joins TRBV6-5 to TRBJ2-2; D is ambiguous. V was shortened by 4 bases and J by 6 bases, with 6 bases between the two germline ends. CDR1 and CDR2 (germline): MNHEY, SVGAGI. The CDR3 totals 12 residues. CDR3 nucleotide sequence: TGTGCCAGCAGTTTTGTTCCCGGGGAGCTGTTTTTT. Translated, it gives CASSFVPGELFF.

The rearrangement joins TRBV7-2 to TRBJ1-6, with 11 nucleotides matching TRBD1. CDR1 and CDR2 (germline): SGHTA, FQGNSA. J lost 11 bases, V lost 5 bases, and 8 bases had no gene match. The CDR3 sequence is 15 residues long. The CDR3 spells CASSGQGAIGAPLHF. In DNA form, the CDR3 reads TGTGCCAGCAGCGGACAGGGGGCAATCGGAGCACCCCTCCACTTT.

This clonotype has only a few counts. The chain links TRBV5-6 to TRBJ1-2; the D is unclear. The CDR3 runs 13 residues. Germline V lookup: CDR1 SGHDT, CDR2 YYEEEE. V lost 3 bases and J lost 2, with 8 bases in between. CDR3: CASSWESNYGYTF. CDR3 nucleotides: TGTGCCAGCAGCTGGGAGTCGAACTATGGCTACACCTTC.

This clonotype was recorded a few times. The rearrangement links TRBV2 to TRBJ2-2; D unclear. This CDR3 region has 15 residues. Germline V gene data show CDR1 as SNHLY and CDR2 as FYNNEI. CDR3 DNA sequence: TGTGCTTTACTAAAGAACAGCCTAAACACCGGGGAGCTGTTTTTT. Translation gives CALLKNSLNTGELFF.

The chain is built from TRBV2 and TRBJ2-7; the D gene could be TRBD1 or TRBD2 (5 bases each). The CDR3 is 12 residues long. The V gene's germline CDR1 is SNHLY and CDR2 FYNNEI. V was cut by 1 base and J by 4 bases, with 5 bases left in between. CDR3: CASSEGGYEQYF. Here the CDR3 DNA reads TGTGCCAGCAGTGAAGGGGGGTACGAGCAGTACTTC.

J is TRBJ2-2 and V is TRBV7-3; 9 bases align to TRBD1. CDR1 and CDR2 from the germline V gene are SGHTA and FQGTGA. The junction had 8 bases not matched to a gene; V was cut back by 5 bases and J by 7 bases. The CDR3 spans 15 residues. The DNA for the CDR3 is TGTGCCAGCAGCGACTACAGGGGGCGCGGCGGGGAGCTGTTTTTT. It is translated as CASSDYRGRGGELFF.

This clonotype occurred many times. The gene calls are TRBV7-2 and TRBJ2-5; TRBD2 aligns across 15 bases. The CDR3 has 16 residues. V shed 5 bases, J shed 2 bases, and the junction held 3 bases outside the gene matches. Germline lookup yields CDR1 SGHTA and CDR2 FQGNSA. The CDR3 loop is CASSLGTSGGQETQYF. CDR3 bases: TGTGCCAGCAGCCTAGGGACTAGCGGGGGGCAAGAGACCCAGTACTTC.

There are many counts of this clonotype. The rearrangement links TRBV27 to TRBJ2-7, with D hard to call. Trimming cost V 0 bases and J 5 bases, with 11 bases left between them. CDR1 and CDR2 from the germline V gene are MNHEY and SMNVEV (reference sequence). The CDR3 has 14 residues. The CDR3 DNA reads TGTGCCAGCAGTTTATCAGTTGCCCGAGACGAGCAGTACTTC. This encodes CASSLSVARDEQYF.

This clonotype showed up just a few times. The gene calls are TRBV7-2 and TRBJ2-1; possibly TRBD1 for D (6 bases). Germline V gives CDR1 SGHTA, CDR2 FQGNSA. The CDR3 loop spans 17 amino acids. Trimming shortened V by 0 bases and J by 1 base, and 13 bases separated the two germline ends. CDR3 amino acids: CASSLAPGQGSYNEQFF. In nucleotides, the CDR3 is TGTGCCAGCAGCTTAGCGCCCGGGCAGGGGTCCTACAATGAGCAGTTCTTC.

This clonotype was counted many times. This chain connects TRBV6-2 or TRBV6-3 to TRBJ2-5; 8 bases match TRBD2. V was pared by 5 bases and J by 4 bases, with 6 bases of the junction left unmatched. The germline V gene has CDR1 MNHEY and CDR2 SVGEGT. The CDR3 spans 14 residues. The CDR3 sequence: CASSLAGGSETQYF. CDR3 in DNA: TGTGCCAGCAGTCTCGCGGGGGGATCAGAGACCCAGTACTTC.

This clonotype was seen more than once but under ten times. The chain joins TRBV9 to TRBJ1-5; D is undetermined. This CDR3 spans 14 amino acids. V lost 0 bases, J lost 9 bases, and 13 bases lay in between. Germline CDR1 SGDLS, CDR2 YYNGEE. As DNA, the CDR3 is TGTGCCAGCAGCGTAGATCCAGGCCTACCGCCCCAGCATTTT. It encodes CASSVDPGLPPQHF. The full variable domain, its missing parts supplied by reference TRBV9 and TRBJ1-5, is DSGVTQTPKHLITATGQRVTLRCSPRSGDLSVYWYQQSLDQGLQFLIQYYNGEERAKGNILERFSAQQFPDLHSELNLSSLELGDSALYFCASSVDPGLPPQHFGDGTRLSIL.

This clonotype was picked up a small number of times. CDR3 region: CAWSVSGYYEQYF. The CDR3 region has the DNA TGTGCCTGGAGTGTATCCGGCTACTACGAGCAGTACTTC. The rearrangement uses TRBV30 and TRBJ2-7; D gene uncertain. The CDR3 has 13 residues. Between the trimmed V and J ends, which lost 0 bases and 3 bases, there was a span of 9 bases. From germline, CDR1 is GTSNPN and CDR2 SVGIG (reference sequence).

This clonotype was seen ten or more times. V is TRBV6-5 and J is TRBJ1-1, with a possible D match to TRBD1 (5 bases). This CDR3 comprises 14 residues. V dropped 7 bases and J dropped 1 base, with 13 bases sitting between them. Germline V gene lookup returns CDR1 MNHEY and CDR2 SVGAGI. The CDR3 here is CASNTGGSNTEAFF. The CDR3 bases are TGTGCCAGCAACACCGGGGGGTCGAACACTGAAGCTTTCTTT.

Of note for this clonotype: A much larger clone sits a single nucleotide away, making a read error possible. The chain is built from TRBV6-5 and TRBJ2-2; D is ambiguous. The CDR3 extends over 13 amino acids. The V and J ends lost 8 bases and 1 base respectively, with 8 bases between them. Germline-derived CDR1 and CDR2 are MNHEY and SVGAGI. This CDR3 reads CASYVRNTGELFF. The CDR3, as DNA: TGTGCCAGCTACGTACGGAACACCGGGGAGCTGTTTTTT.

This clonotype has a single count. This rearrangement joins TRBV21-1 to TRBJ2-1; no check of the table's D call, TRBD2, against the DNA was made. TRBV21-1 is reported as a pseudogene. This CDR3 is 18 amino acids long. CDR3 amino acids: CASSKARFRDWIYNEQFF. The CDR3 DNA reads as TGTGCCAGCAGCAAAGCGCGGTTTCGGGACTGGATATACAATGAGCAGTTCTTC.

A remark on this clonotype: The CDR3 end shows no conserved phenylalanine or tryptophan, and so a read error is likely. J is TRBJ2-3 and V is TRBV6-5; the match to TRBD1 covers 7 bases. The V gene end was trimmed by 6 bases and the J gene end by 7 bases; junction bases not matched to a gene: 10. In germline, CDR1 is MNHEY, CDR2 SVGAGI. The CDR3 contains 14 residues. CDR3 in DNA: TGTGCCAGCAGGCCGGGACAGACTTGGAATACGCAGTATTTG. The encoded protein is CASRPGQTWNTQYL.

DNA of the CDR3: TGTGCCAGCAGCTTAGTTGGAACTCGGGACTACGAGCAGTACTTC. Its translation: CASSLVGTRDYEQYF. The V call is TRBV7-2, the J call TRBJ2-7; TRBD2 is a possible D gene (5 bases). This CDR3 comprises 15 residues. CDR1 is SGHTA, CDR2 FQGNSA, per germline. Trimming pared 1 base from V and 3 bases from J, leaving 13 bases between.

This clonotype occurred a few times. This rearrangement joins TRBV5-8 to TRBJ1-5; D unclear. CDR1 and CDR2 from the germline V gene are SGHTS and YDEGEE. CDR3 length: 16 residues. Trimming took 4 bases from V and 2 from J, leaving 16 bases between them. Here the CDR3 DNA reads TGTGCCAGCAGCCATGGGTCATCCGGGGGCAATCAGCCCCAGCATTTT. This codes for CASSHGSSGGNQPQHF. Full variable domain (outside the CDR3, taken from reference TRBV5-8 and TRBJ1-5): EAGVTQSPTHLIKTRGQQATLRCSPISGHTSVYWYQQALGLGLQFLLWYDEGEERNRGNFPPRFSGRQFPNYSSELNVNALELEDSALYLCASSHGSSGGNQPQHFGDGTRLSIL.

The sample holds a few counts of this clonotype. J is TRBJ2-3 and V is TRBV7-3; perhaps TRBD1 as D (6 bases). This CDR3 is 13 amino acids long. Germline CDR1 SGHTA, CDR2 FQGTGA. V lost 5 bases, J lost 0 bases, and 6 bases lay in between. CDR3 amino acids: CASSGTSTDTQYF. The CDR3 nucleotides read TGTGCCAGCAGCGGGACAAGCACAGATACGCAGTATTTT.

V and J are TRBV7-9 and TRBJ2-2, with D possibly matching TRBD1 (6 bases). Trimming left V 10 bases short and J 1 base short, with 16 bases between. The CDR3 runs to 15 residues. The germline V gene encodes CDR1 SEHNR and CDR2 FQNEAQ (reference sequence). CDR3 DNA: TGTGCCATTGGCCGAGGACAGCTGAACACCGGGGAGCTGTTTTTT. Protein sequence: CAIGRGQLNTGELFF. Drawing the rest from reference TRBV7-9 and TRBJ2-2, the complete variable domain is DTGVSQNPRHKITKRGQNVTFRCDPISEHNRLYWYRQTLGQGPEFLTYFQNEAQLEKSRLLSDRFSAERPKGSFSTLEIQRTEQGDSAMYLCAIGRGQLNTGELFFGEGSRLTVL.

In its sample, this clonotype was seen a few times. This sequence joins TRBV6-1 and TRBJ1-5; no clear D gene. V gave up 6 bases and J gave up 0 bases, with 9 bases separating them. The CDR3 spans 14 residues. Germline V gene data show CDR1 as MNHNS and CDR2 as SASEGT. CDR3 bases: TGTGCCAGCAGAAGGATAAGTAGCAATCAGCCCCAGCATTTT. Translated, it gives CASRRISSNQPQHF.

V and J are TRBV6-2 or TRBV6-3 and TRBJ1-1; no definite D call. The germline V and J ends were trimmed by 2 bases and 1 base, with 2 bases remaining between them. This CDR3 is built from 12 residues. CDR1 and CDR2 (germline): MNHEY, SVGEGT. The CDR3 DNA sequence: TGTGCCAGCAGTTACAGGAACACTGAAGCTTTCTTT. Its protein product is CASSYRNTEAFF.

The V call is TRBV5-1, the J call TRBJ2-5; D possibly matches TRBD1 or TRBD2 (5 bases each). CDR1 is SGHRS and CDR2 is YFSETQ in the germline V gene. The CDR3 is made up of 15 amino acids. Trimming took off 6 bases at V and 0 bases at J, with 15 bases between the two ends. The CDR3 DNA reads TGCGCCAGCACCCCGGGACGGCAGTACCAAGAGACCCAGTACTTC. Protein product: CASTPGRQYQETQYF. The entire variable domain, with the rest obtained from reference TRBV5-1 and TRBJ2-5, is as follows: KAGVTQTPRYLIKTRGQQVTLSCSPISGHRSVSWYQQTPGQGLQFLFEYFSETQRNKGNFPGRFSGRQFSNSRSEMNVSTLELGDSALYLCASTPGRQYQETQYFGPGTRLLVL.

This clonotype occurred many times. This chain connects TRBV9 to TRBJ2-5, with a weak D call TRBD2 (5 bases). Germline CDR1 SGDLS, CDR2 YYNGEE. Trimming removed 4 bases from V and 4 bases from J, with 14 bases in between. This CDR3 is built from 14 residues. Here the CDR3 DNA reads TGTGCCAGCAGCCCTCATCTGACTACAGAGACCCAGTACTTC. It codes for CASSPHLTTETQYF. Full variable domain (outside the CDR3, taken from reference TRBV9 and TRBJ2-5): DSGVTQTPKHLITATGQRVTLRCSPRSGDLSVYWYQQSLDQGLQFLIQYYNGEERAKGNILERFSAQQFPDLHSELNLSSLELGDSALYFCASSPHLTTETQYFGPGTRLLVL.